One and the same sample provided the 18 T cell receptor beta chains below, sequenced in a study of cytomegalovirus exposure and HLA in healthy donors. PCR employed 60 Vbeta and 13 Jbeta primers. Data came from immunoSEQ multiplex PCR; TCRdb stores just in-frame clones and leaves some out. The sample yields 60,000 to 70,000 clones, roughly 77% seen once. Sequencing was carried out using PBMCs. Receptors originate from a woman between 25 and 40 years old in good health and CMV-seronegative.

Here the CDR3 DNA reads TGTGCCACCAGCAGTCTGGACAGAAATGAAAAACTGTTTTTT. It specifies CATSSLDRNEKLFF. The chain is built from TRBV15 and TRBJ1-4; perhaps TRBD1 as D (6 bases). Germline V CDR1 and CDR2: LNHNV, YYDKDF (reference sequence). V was shortened by 3 bases and J by 5 bases, with 10 bases between the two germline ends. The CDR3 is made up of 14 amino acids.

This clone was found once. The chain links TRBV11-1 to TRBJ2-5; D unresolved. In germline, CDR1 is SGHAT, CDR2 FQDESV (reference sequence). This CDR3 region has 15 residues. V lost 5 bases to trimming and J lost 0 bases, with 13 bases between them. CDR3 sequence (DNA): TGTGCCAGCAGCCTGCAGGTCCTGTACCAAGAGACCCAGTACTTC. Encoded protein: CASSLQVLYQETQYF.

The J gene is TRBJ1-4, the V gene TRBV15; D ambiguous. This CDR3 spans 15 amino acids. Germline V gene lookup returns CDR1 LNHNV and CDR2 YYDKDF (reference sequence). Trimming took 6 bases from V and 5 from J, leaving 16 bases between them. CDR3 nucleotide sequence: TGTGCCACCAGTGAAGACGCCCGGGTCAATGAAAAACTGTTTTTT. Translation gives CATSEDARVNEKLFF.

A word on this clone: The junction departs from germline at one end; a sequencing error may be responsible. The chain links TRBV7-7 to TRBJ2-7; the match to TRBD1 covers 8 bases. The CDR3 loop spans 15 amino acids. The germline V gene encodes CDR1 SSHAT and CDR2 FNYEAQ (reference sequence). The DNA for the CDR3 is TGTGCTAGCAGCTTAGTGGACAGGGCGGGGCCGGGGCAGTACTTC. Translating it yields CASSLVDRAGPGQYF.

This chain uses TRBV7-9 with TRBJ1-1, with TRBD1 matching over 9 bases. CDR3 length: 13 residues. Trimming cost V 4 bases and J 5 bases; bases outside gene matches: 2. From germline, CDR1 is SEHNR and CDR2 FQNEAQ (reference sequence). The DNA of the CDR3 is TGTGCCAGCAGCTGGGACAGGGTGACTGAAGCTTTCTTT. As protein: CASSWDRVTEAFF.

Of note for this clone: Other nucleotide sequences in the sample specify the same CDR3. The rearrangement uses TRBV6-5 and TRBJ1-1; 7 bases fit TRBD1. The CDR3 is 14 residues long. CDR1 is MNHEY, CDR2 SVGAGI, per germline. Trimming at V came to 6 bases and at J to 0 bases, leaving 4 bases not matched to a gene. The CDR3 here is CASSNRGLNTEAFF. CDR3 sequence (DNA): TGTGCCAGCAGCAACAGGGGTTTGAACACTGAAGCTTTCTTT.

This chain joins TRBV7-9 and TRBJ1-2, with TRBD1 matching 8 bases. Germline loops: CDR1 SEHNR, CDR2 FQNEAQ (reference sequence). J gave up 3 bases and V 4 bases, and 4 bases lay outside the gene matches. The CDR3 length is 14 residues. CDR3 residues: CASSSMDRDYGYTF. The CDR3 DNA reads TGTGCCAGCAGCTCGATGGACAGGGACTATGGCTACACCTTC.

This rearrangement joins TRBV5-1 to TRBJ1-5, with D unclear. There are 15 residues in the CDR3. Germline V CDR1 and CDR2: SGHRS, YFSETQ. Between the trimmed V and J ends, which lost 2 bases and 2 bases, there was a span of 11 bases. CDR3 nucleotides: TGCGCCAGCAGCTTCGGCGGGTCGGGCAATCAGCCCCAGCATTTT. This encodes CASSFGGSGNQPQHF.

J is TRBJ1-2 and V is TRBV27, with a weak D call TRBD1 (5 bases). Trimming shortened V by 5 bases and J by 1 base, and 8 bases separated the two germline ends. The CDR3 contains 13 residues. Germline V gives CDR1 MNHEY, CDR2 SMNVEV (reference sequence). This CDR3 is CASSGTGNYGYTF. Written as DNA, the CDR3 is TGTGCCAGCAGTGGTACAGGTAACTATGGCTACACCTTC.

V gene TRBV9 combines with J gene TRBJ2-1; a possible D gene is TRBD2 (5 bases). Germline CDR1 reads SGDLS; CDR2 reads YYNGEE. V gave up 1 base and J gave up 7 bases, with 6 bases separating them. This CDR3 has 12 residues. The CDR3 sequence: CASSVTGNEQFF. In nucleotides, the CDR3 is TGTGCCAGCAGCGTAACGGGGAATGAGCAGTTCTTC.

This clone was counted a single time. The V gene is TRBV7-2, the J gene TRBJ2-3; a weak D match, TRBD2 (5 bases). Trimming stripped 1 base from V and 3 bases from J, with 11 bases between. There are 15 residues in the CDR3. Germline V gives CDR1 SGHTA, CDR2 FQGNSA. CDR3 in DNA: TGTGCCAGCAGCTTAGGCGGACTTAGAACAGATACGCAGTATTTT. Encoded protein: CASSLGGLRTDTQYF.

This clone was counted only a few times. The CDR3 sequence: CASSLGLQPIDTQYF. DNA for the CDR3: TGTGCCAGCAGCTTGGGACTCCAACCTATCGATACGCAGTATTTT. The chain joins TRBV5-4 to TRBJ2-3; D is undetermined. This CDR3 comprises 15 residues. Germline CDR1 and CDR2: SGHNT and YYREEE (reference sequence). Trimming stripped 0 bases from V and 6 bases from J, with 14 bases between.

This clone was counted only a few times. The V and J genes are TRBV30 and TRBJ2-7; TRBD2 is a possible D gene (6 bases). The V and J ends lost 1 base and 0 bases respectively, with 22 bases between them. Germline V gene lookup returns CDR1 GTSNPN and CDR2 SVGIG (reference sequence). This CDR3 has 18 residues. DNA for the CDR3: TGTGCCTGGAGTGGGGGACTCGTAGTGGGGCAATTCTCCTACGAGCAGTACTTC. It yields the protein CAWSGGLVVGQFSYEQYF.

The chain couples TRBV5-4 to TRBJ1-3; TRBD1 agrees at 7 bases. Germline values: CDR1 SGHNT, CDR2 YYREEE (reference sequence). Trimming removed 4 bases from V and 0 bases from J; junction bases left unmatched: 7. The CDR3 consists of 16 residues. The CDR3: CASSTWTGSSGNTIYF. DNA of the CDR3: TGTGCCAGCAGCACCTGGACAGGCAGCTCTGGAAACACCATATATTTT.

The table lists this clone with a few counts. This chain uses TRBV4-3 with TRBJ2-7; 10 bases line up with TRBD2. CDR3 size: 16 residues. The V segment lost 1 base and the J segment 3 bases; nucleotides outside the gene matches: 6. CDR1 LGHNA and CDR2 YSLEER come from the germline V gene. The CDR3 DNA sequence: TGCGCCAGCAGCCAAGGGTTGGCTAGCGGGAGCTACGAGCAGTACTTC. Protein product: CASSQGLASGSYEQYF.

The CDR3 sequence is CASSQTGFEAFF. CDR3 nucleotides: TGCGCCAGCAGCCAGACCGGGTTCGAAGCTTTCTTT. This chain uses TRBV4-1 with TRBJ1-1, with D unresolved. Germline CDR1 MGHRA, CDR2 YSYEKL. The CDR3 length is 12 residues. V dropped 3 bases and J dropped 8 bases, with 10 bases sitting between them.

This clone showed up just a few times. The chain employs TRBV4-3 and TRBJ2-7, with D maybe TRBD2 (6 bases). V was trimmed by 4 bases and J by 2 bases, leaving 12 bases between them. Germline CDR1 is LGHNA and CDR2 is YSLEER. This CDR3 has 14 amino acids. CDR3 loop: CASSLGREPYEQYF. Here the CDR3 DNA reads TGCGCCAGCAGCCTCGGGAGAGAGCCCTACGAGCAGTACTTC.

The V gene is TRBV4-2, the J gene TRBJ1-4; D is uncertain. This CDR3 region has 12 residues. Germline V gives CDR1 LGHNA, CDR2 YNFKEQ. V dropped 6 bases and J dropped 6 bases, with 8 bases sitting between them. The CDR3 reads CASREGDEKLFF. In DNA, the CDR3 is TGTGCCAGCAGGGAAGGAGATGAAAAACTGTTTTTT.